Presented here are 28 T cell receptor beta chains from one specimen sequenced in a study of regulatory T cells in long-lasting Graves disease. The time point here: newly diagnosed GD, antithyroid drugs for less than 3 months. After RNA was extracted from PBMCs, the TCR library was made from it. The TCR beta library used iRepertoire HTBI primers with Arm-PCR amplification of CDR3. Each CDR3 protein gets one entry after TCRdb re-called the multiplex PCR reads with MiXCR. This table holds around 360,000 distinct CDR3 sequences, 15% to 20% found once. In addition, the sample was reused for a study of T cells in Graves' hyperthyroidism and ophthalmopathy.

The sample here was peripheral blood mononuclear cells (PBMCs), taken at new diagnosis, from a patient treated with antithyroid drugs. Receptors originate from a woman under 30 with Graves disease.

This clonotype was seen ten or more times. The chain uses TRBV3-1 and TRBJ2-7; the match to TRBD2 covers 11 bases. Trimming cost V 1 base and J 5 bases; bases outside gene matches: 7. The germline CDR1 and CDR2 sequences are LGHDT and YNNKEL (reference sequence). The CDR3 sequence is 16 residues long. CDR3 nucleotides: TGTGCCAGCAGCCAAGGTATAGCGGGAGGGGTCCACGAGCAGTACTTC. Its protein product is CASSQGIAGGVHEQYF.

There are many counts of this clonotype. The chain links TRBV7-9 to TRBJ2-7, with TRBD1 identical over 9 bases. This CDR3 comprises 15 residues. Germline V gives CDR1 SEHNR, CDR2 FQNEAQ (reference sequence). V lost 5 bases to trimming and J lost 3 bases; unmatched junction nucleotides: 8. The CDR3 sequence is CASSPPGQGIYEQYF. The DNA of the CDR3 is TGTGCCAGCAGCCCGCCGGGACAGGGAATCTACGAGCAGTACTTC.

The chain recombines TRBV19 with TRBJ1-5; no definite D call. V was trimmed by 4 bases and J by 5 bases, leaving 21 bases between them. This CDR3 region has 17 residues. Per the germline V gene, CDR1 is LNHDA and CDR2 is SQIVND (reference sequence). CDR3 region: CASSKPPGRANDQPQHF. DNA of the CDR3: TGTGCCAGTAGTAAACCGCCCGGAAGAGCAAACGATCAGCCCCAGCATTTT.

This clonotype came up a few times. The chain employs TRBV6-1 and TRBJ2-7, with TRBD1 matching 7 bases. CDR3 length: 14 amino acids. Unmatched junction bases numbered 10, after V lost 7 bases and J lost 4 bases. Per the germline V gene, CDR1 is MNHNS and CDR2 is SASEGT. This chain's CDR3 is CASKRQGGLYEQYF. The CDR3 DNA follows: TGTGCCAGCAAACGACAGGGTGGCCTATACGAGCAGTACTTC.

This clonotype appeared a few times. The V and J genes are TRBV27 and TRBJ1-5, with D unclear. Germline values: CDR1 MNHEY, CDR2 SMNVEV (reference sequence). The V and J ends lost 1 base and 0 bases respectively, with 10 bases between them. This CDR3 comprises 16 residues. The CDR3 DNA reads as TGTGCCAGCAGTTTATATTCCCCTTATAGCAATCAGCCCCAGCATTTT. Its protein product is CASSLYSPYSNQPQHF.

CDR3 residues: CASSVGTANTGELFF. The CDR3 DNA is TGTGCCAGCAGTGTAGGGACCGCGAACACCGGGGAGCTGTTTTTT. The chain has TRBV2 and TRBJ2-2; D assignment may be TRBD1 or TRBD2 (5 bases each). This CDR3 spans 15 amino acids. Trimming left V 4 bases short and J 0 bases short, with 9 bases between. The germline V gene has CDR1 SNHLY and CDR2 FYNNEI.

The CDR3 DNA sequence: TGTGCCAGCAGTTACTCTTCCCCAGGTGATGGCTACACCTTC. Amino acid sequence: CASSYSSPGDGYTF. The rearrangement links TRBV6-5 to TRBJ1-2, with no clear D. The germline V gene has CDR1 MNHEY and CDR2 SVGAGI. CDR3 size: 14 residues. V was cut by 0 bases and J by 6 bases, with 11 bases left in between.

The chain recombines TRBV15 with TRBJ1-5, with TRBD1 identical over 9 bases. CDR1 is LNHNV, CDR2 YYDKDF, per germline (reference sequence). This CDR3 is built from 21 residues. V trimming: 0 bases; J trimming: 0 bases; junction bases outside the gene matches: 15. CDR3: CATSRDPARDREPYSNQPQHF. In DNA, the CDR3 is TGTGCCACCAGCAGAGATCCCGCCCGGGACAGGGAACCTTATAGCAATCAGCCCCAGCATTTT.

This clonotype was seen a single time. V usage is TRBV19 and J usage is TRBJ2-1, with 7 nucleotides matching TRBD1. CDR1 is LNHDA, CDR2 SQIVND, per germline (reference sequence). This CDR3 spans 15 amino acids. After removal of 2 bases from V and 9 bases from J, the junction contained 10 bases not matched to a gene. The CDR3 coding sequence is TGTGCCAGTAGTATAAGGGGGCTAGATGCTGGTGAGCAGTTCTTC. Its protein is CASSIRGLDAGEQFF.

In this sample, this clonotype turned up many times. This chain connects TRBV7-6 to TRBJ1-1, with no clear D. Trimming stripped 5 bases from V and 3 bases from J, with 22 bases between. Germline lookup yields CDR1 SGHVS and CDR2 FNYEAQ. The CDR3 is made up of 17 amino acids. The CDR3, as DNA: TGTGCCAGCAGCCCTACGACCAGGCTAGGGAGCTACACTGAAGCTTTCTTT. This sequence encodes CASSPTTRLGSYTEAFF.

This clonotype has only a few counts. This chain links TRBV20-1 with TRBJ1-2, with a weak D call TRBD1 (5 bases). CDR1 is DFQATT, CDR2 SNEGSKA, per germline (reference sequence). V dropped 1 base and J dropped 6 bases, with 15 bases sitting between them. This CDR3 comprises 14 residues. The CDR3 region has the DNA TGCAGTGCTAGAGGGGTCCCGGGGCGGGATGGCTACACCTTC. Amino acid sequence: CSARGVPGRDGYTF.

The sample holds a few counts of this clonotype. This chain connects TRBV6-1 to TRBJ2-5, with D perhaps matching TRBD2 (5 bases). Trimming pared 7 bases from V and 5 bases from J, leaving 20 bases between. The V gene's germline CDR1 is MNHNS and CDR2 SASEGT. The CDR3 covers 15 residues. CDR3 loop: CASNKDPGSRETQYF. For the CDR3, the DNA is TGTGCCAGCAACAAAGACCCGGGGAGCAGGGAGACCCAGTACTTC.

The rearrangement links TRBV12-3 or TRBV12-4 to TRBJ2-1, with TRBD2 matching 11 bases. The V segment lost 7 bases and the J segment 3 bases; nucleotides outside the gene matches: 2. This CDR3 is 14 amino acids long. CDR3 nucleotide sequence: TGTGCCAGCACTACTAGCGGGGGCTACAATGAGCAGTTCTTC. The encoded protein is CASTTSGGYNEQFF.

There are many counts of this clonotype. The rearrangement joins TRBV5-5 to TRBJ2-2, with unresolved D. The CDR3 is 13 residues long. Germline V gene data show CDR1 as SGHKS and CDR2 as YYEKEE (reference sequence). Deletions cut 4 bases from V and 8 bases from J, with 12 bases between. The CDR3 loop reads CASSKDMDGELFF. The CDR3 DNA follows: TGTGCCAGCAGCAAAGACATGGATGGGGAGCTGTTTTTT. The variable domain in full, completed from reference TRBV5-5 and TRBJ2-2, reads DAGVTQSPTHLIKTRGQQVTLRCSPISGHKSVSWYQQVLGQGPQFIFQYYEKEERGRGNFPDRFSARQFPNYSSELNVNALLLGDSALYLCASSKDMDGELFFGEGSRLTVL.

This clonotype was detected ten times or more. The V gene is TRBV7-3, the J gene TRBJ2-1, with D perhaps TRBD1 or TRBD2 (6 bases each). The V and J ends lost 5 bases and 10 bases respectively, with 15 bases between them. The CDR3 is 13 amino acids. Germline loops: CDR1 SGHTA, CDR2 FQGTGA. The CDR3 nucleotides are TGTGCCAGCAGCCCGACAGGAGGGCCCGAGCAGTTCTTC. Translation gives CASSPTGGPEQFF.

This clonotype was seen at least ten times. Here the CDR3 reads CASSPDRGLAVEQYF. CDR3 DNA sequence: TGCGCCAGCAGCCCGGACAGGGGACTAGCCGTCGAGCAGTACTTC. V usage is TRBV5-1 and J usage is TRBJ2-7; D could derive from TRBD1 or TRBD2 (9 bases each). The CDR3 runs 15 residues. Trimming removed 4 bases from V and 6 bases from J, with 20 bases in between. Per germline, CDR1 SGHRS and CDR2 YFSETQ.

The CDR3 here is CAAGQSTDTQYF. The DNA for the CDR3 is TGTGCCGCGGGACAGTCTACAGATACGCAGTATTTT. The chain combines TRBV10-3 with TRBJ2-3, with D possibly TRBD1 on 7 matching bases. Trimming removed 11 bases at V and 3 bases at J, with 12 bases between. This CDR3 comprises 12 residues. The V gene's germline CDR1 is ENHRY and CDR2 SYGVKD.

V usage is TRBV4-2 and J usage is TRBJ1-1, with TRBD1 as a possible D gene (6 bases). The germline V gene encodes CDR1 LGHNA and CDR2 YNFKEQ. Trimming left V 0 bases short and J 4 bases short, with 9 bases between. This CDR3 is 14 amino acids long. The CDR3 loop reads CASSQEGGGTEAFF. Written as DNA, the CDR3 is TGTGCCAGCAGCCAAGAGGGAGGGGGCACTGAAGCTTTCTTT.

V is TRBV5-1 and J is TRBJ2-1; possibly TRBD2 for D (6 bases). The germline CDR1 and CDR2 sequences are SGHRS and YFSETQ. Trimming shortened V by 4 bases and J by 7 bases, and 18 bases separated the two germline ends. The CDR3 runs to 15 residues. In nucleotides, the CDR3 is TGCGCCAGCAGCCCGACCGCGGAGGGGATAAATGAGCAGTTCTTC. Amino acids: CASSPTAEGINEQFF.

There are many counts of this clonotype. The chain carries TRBV9 and TRBJ2-1, with no clear D. CDR3 length equals 14 residues. Germline V lookup: CDR1 SGDLS, CDR2 YYNGEE. V was cut by 2 bases and J by 7 bases, with 13 bases left in between. For the CDR3, the DNA is TGTGCCAGCAGCGTTGGGTTGTTGAGGAATGAGCAGTTCTTC. Residues: CASSVGLLRNEQFF.

This clonotype came up many times. The chain couples TRBV28 to TRBJ2-1; D remains unclear. This CDR3 has 12 residues. Germline V CDR1 and CDR2: MDHEN, SYDVKM. Trimming left V 6 bases short and J 9 bases short, with 12 bases between. The CDR3 here is CASSPGWVEQFF. CDR3 DNA: TGTGCCAGCAGCCCCGGGTGGGTTGAGCAGTTCTTC. Full variable domain (outside the CDR3, taken from reference TRBV28 and TRBJ2-1): DVKVTQSSRYLVKRTGEKVFLECVQDMDHENMFWYRQDPGLGLRLIYFSYDVKMKEKGDIPEGYSVSREKKERFSLILESASTNQTSMYLCASSPGWVEQFFGPGTRLTVL.

The sample holds many counts of this clonotype. CDR3 loop: CASTTSPSFNTGELFF. CDR3 sequence (DNA): TGTGCCAGCACGACTAGCCCATCCTTTAACACCGGGGAGCTGTTTTTT. The J gene is TRBJ2-2, the V gene TRBV2; 7 bases line up with TRBD2. CDR3 size: 16 residues. From germline, CDR1 is SNHLY and CDR2 FYNNEI. V lost 7 bases to trimming and J lost 2 bases; unmatched junction nucleotides: 10.

This clonotype was observed at least ten times. The gene calls are TRBV9 and TRBJ2-3, with D unclear. The V gene's germline CDR1 is SGDLS and CDR2 YYNGEE. V was clipped by 3 bases and J by 5 bases, with 10 bases between them. This CDR3 contains 13 residues. The DNA of the CDR3 is TGTGCCAGCAGCGAAGACTTGAGAGATACGCAGTATTTT. Encoded protein: CASSEDLRDTQYF.

The table lists this clonotype with many counts. This chain connects TRBV7-9 to TRBJ1-1; D gene unclear. CDR1 and CDR2 (germline): SEHNR, FQNEAQ (reference sequence). Trimming left V 1 base short and J 1 base short, with 7 bases between. The CDR3 totals 14 residues. The CDR3 sequence: CASSLGARNTEAFF. The CDR3 region has the DNA TGTGCCAGCAGCTTAGGGGCAAGGAACACTGAAGCTTTCTTT.

This clonotype was seen a few times. V usage is TRBV10-2 and J usage is TRBJ2-3; D ambiguous. Trimming removed 2 bases at V and 7 bases at J, with 22 bases between. The CDR3 length is 17 residues. CDR1 and CDR2 from the germline V gene are WSHSY and SAAADI. The CDR3 DNA reads TGCGCCAGCAGTGAGCCGCGTGGCGGCAATACTGCATATACGCAGTATTTT. This gives the protein CASSEPRGGNTAYTQYF.

Ten or more counts support this clonotype. The chain joins TRBV20-1 to TRBJ1-1; D is unresolved. This CDR3 comprises 13 residues. Germline V gene data show CDR1 as DFQATT and CDR2 as SNEGSKA (reference sequence). V was clipped by 2 bases and J by 4 bases, with 11 bases between them. CDR3 sequence (DNA): TGCAGTGCTAGAAGGAGAGGACCCACTGAAGCTTTCTTT. Protein product: CSARRRGPTEAFF.

This clonotype was recorded many times. The chain recombines TRBV20-1 with TRBJ2-5; D could derive from TRBD1 or TRBD2 (7 bases each). The CDR3 has 12 residues. The germline V and J ends were trimmed by 7 bases and 4 bases, with 13 bases remaining between them. CDR1 is DFQATT and CDR2 is SNEGSKA in the germline V gene (reference sequence). The CDR3 nucleotides read TGCAGTGGAACAGGGGAGGGAGAGACCCAGTACTTC. Translation: CSGTGEGETQYF.

This clonotype was seen many times. The chain is built from TRBV6-1 and TRBJ1-1; D ambiguous. The germline V gene encodes CDR1 MNHNS and CDR2 SASEGT. Deletions cut 1 base from V and 0 bases from J, with 6 bases between. The CDR3 length is 14 residues. The DNA of the CDR3 is TGTGCCAGCAGTGAAGGAGGGATGAACACTGAAGCTTTCTTT. Amino acid sequence: CASSEGGMNTEAFF.